These 8 T cell receptor beta chains were all obtained from the same sample, sequenced in a study of blood T cell repertoires in COVID-19. Profiled with immunoSEQ multiplex PCR; TCRdb holds only in-frame clones, not every one. The repertoire holds around 130,000 clones, around four fifths seen once, with around 20% in the top ten. Sequencing was done on a sample of peripheral blood. These receptors came from a man at least 80 years old with acute or convalescent COVID-19.

The chain combines TRBV27 with TRBJ2-7; 7 bases line up with TRBD2. V shed 5 bases and J 2 bases; nucleotides not matched to a gene: 12. The CDR3 contains 16 residues. Germline V gene data show CDR1 as MNHEY and CDR2 as SMNVEV (reference sequence). For the CDR3, the DNA is TGTGCCAGCAGTAGTCTGGCAGCGGGGAGAGCCTACGAGCAGTACTTC. The encoded protein is CASSSLAAGRAYEQYF.

The rearrangement links TRBV4-2 to TRBJ1-3, with a possible D match to TRBD1 (6 bases). Germline V CDR1 and CDR2: LGHNA, YNFKEQ. Trimming cost V 0 bases and J 0 bases, with 12 bases left between them. The length of the CDR3 is 17 residues. CDR3 in DNA: TGTGCCAGCAGCCAAGATCCGACAGGCTACTCTGGAAACACCATATATTTT. Encoded protein: CASSQDPTGYSGNTIYF.

J is TRBJ2-1 and V is TRBV11-2; the D gene is possibly TRBD1 (6 bases). V lost 7 bases, J lost 4 bases, and 17 bases lay in between. Germline V gene data show CDR1 as SGHAT and CDR2 as FQNNGV. The CDR3 consists of 15 residues. DNA of the CDR3: TGTGCCAGCAACCCGACAGGAGAATCTTACAATGAGCAGTTCTTC. Its translation: CASNPTGESYNEQFF.

V and J are TRBV6-5 and TRBJ2-1, with TRBD1 matching 12 bases. The CDR3 contains 13 residues. Germline loops: CDR1 MNHEY, CDR2 SVGAGI. V shed 7 bases and J 10 bases; nucleotides not matched to a gene: 5. This CDR3 is CASTTGTGGEQFF. The CDR3 region has the DNA TGTGCCAGCACTACCGGGACAGGGGGCGAGCAGTTCTTC.

The chain combines TRBV29-1 with TRBJ2-3; 9 bases are a match to TRBD1. J was trimmed by 2 bases and V by 3 bases; bases with no gene match: 3. The V gene's germline CDR1 is SQVTM and CDR2 ANQGSEA. CDR3 length equals 14 residues. CDR3 bases: TGCAGCGTTGAGGGACAGGGACTCACAGATACGCAGTATTTT. This codes for CSVEGQGLTDTQYF.

The V gene is TRBV24-1, the J gene TRBJ2-7; 7 nucleotides align to TRBD2. In germline, CDR1 is KGHDR, CDR2 SFDVKD. Trimming removed 9 bases from V and 1 base from J; junction bases left unmatched: 8. There are 14 residues in the CDR3. This CDR3 is CATSPGGGSYEQYF. The CDR3 nucleotides are TGTGCCACCTCTCCTGGGGGGGGGTCCTACGAGCAGTACTTC.

The rearrangement links TRBV9 to TRBJ1-5; TRBD1 agrees at 7 bases. V lost 0 bases to trimming and J lost 6 bases; unmatched junction nucleotides: 6. In germline, CDR1 is SGDLS, CDR2 YYNGEE. The CDR3 loop spans 15 amino acids. CDR3 sequence (DNA): TGTGCCAGCAGCGTAGGACAGGGTTTTTTTCAGCCCCAGCATTTT. Amino acids: CASSVGQGFFQPQHF.

This clone showed up many times. This chain connects TRBV29-1 to TRBJ1-5; TRBD1 matches 8 bases. Germline CDR1 and CDR2: SQVTM and ANQGSEA. Trimming at V came to 7 bases and at J to 6 bases, leaving 11 bases not matched to a gene. The CDR3 is 14 residues long. CDR3 residues: CSAATGVGSQPQHF. The DNA of the CDR3 is TGCAGCGCCGCGACAGGGGTGGGGAGTCAGCCCCAGCATTTT.